Sequencing of this TCR beta chain was carried out in a study of shared clonotypes between healthy human individuals (dated by TCRdb to about 2020). Background for the entire study: Three men and a couple of women, aged 18 to 49 years, made up the cohort. Per donor, three plates each were used for CD4 naive and CD4 memory, two for CD8 naive, and one for CD8 memory. The study deeply sequenced blood TCR repertoires of five healthy adults to estimate repertoire size and the extent of clonotype sharing between individuals. Different laboratories and diverse techniques were used to prepare libraries and sequence TCR repertoires, to increase sequencing depth and limit assay-specific biases. Between about 0.94 and 8.9 billion PBMCs per donor were obtained by leukapheresis.

Overall results and qualifications from the work: Pairwise subsampling indicated that sequencing depth was expected to affect the degree of clonotype sharing among donors. Naive subsets generally had larger estimated clonotype richness than memory subsets. Across a handful of donors, approximately 5% of naive CD4, around 3.3% of naive CD8, 2% to 2.5% of memory CD4, and 0.4% of memory CD8 clonotypes were shared. Compared with non-shared clonotypes, the clonotypes found in all four sorted-subset donors had higher generation probabilities. Even with the large sequencing depth, rarefaction of the sorted-subset datasets indicated that sequencing was incomplete. Because the study included a small number of donors, the genetic and exposure-history diversity represented was limited. Sampling was restricted to blood, and TCR repertoires in tissue are likely to differ from TCR repertoires in blood.

The table lists this clone with many counts. The antigen it binds to is not known. Base quality data are lacking; no much larger clone is found one base away. The donors were healthy, HIV-negative adults with no recently reported acute infections or vaccinations. Only Caucasian adults living in Nashville, Tennessee, USA were represented among the donors. CD4+ T cells were enriched by magnetic negative selection, after which naive cells were positively selected on CD45RA and the negative fraction was taken as the memory subset. Blood was collected by leukapheresis, and PBMCs were isolated by Ficoll-Histopaque density gradient centrifugation and then cryopreserved in liquid nitrogen vapor phase. Analytical flow cytometry was used to check the purity and quantity of each magnetically sorted T cell population. From each sorted fraction, genomic DNA was isolated and quantified by UV absorbance on a Nanodrop 2000c.

Using the deep immunoSEQ assay, TCR CDR3 regions were amplified from genomic DNA by multiplex PCR. For each cell subset, the extracted genomic DNA was distributed evenly across all wells of several immunoSEQ 96-well plates, and each plate served as one replicate. For sorted subsets, approximately 210 ng genomic DNA, equal to about 30,000 T cell genomes, was loaded into each replicate PCR. Purified libraries were quantified with a Qubit 3.0 fluorometer, sized on a Bioanalyzer 2100, and re-quantified with the KAPA Library Quantification kit. A separate single-read 150-cycle Illumina NextSeq 550 flow cell was used to sequence each immunoSEQ 96-well plate. In the paper's pipeline: Because the immunoSEQ output included only junctional sequences and no quality scores, the filtering could not be the same as the filtering used for full-length reads. To assign V/J genes and CDR3, sequences were annotated using PyIR, a Python wrapper for IgBLAST v1.9, with IMGT germline references. Reads with weak V/J assignments (E-value above 1e-6), missing CDR3, stop codons, out-of-frame junctions, or ambiguous translated residues were removed. V3J clonotypes were defined as sequences sharing an identical inferred V gene, J gene, and CDR3 amino acid sequence. Percentage overlap between repertoires was calculated by dividing the number of shared unique clonotypes by the size of the smaller repertoire. Richness of each repertoire was evaluated using RTK rarefaction, the Chao1 estimator, and Recon v2.1 estimates of unobserved clonotypes. For all TCRbeta clonotypes obtained by the gDNA method from several donors, generation probabilities were computed with OLGA. TCRdb obtained this table from immuneACCESS and retained in-frame rearrangements with V and J assigned. These tables miss some clones; where compared with another copy, unresolved V genes account for less than half of the shortfall, and the remainder is unexplained. From that table come the V and J calls and clone size; the DNA was used to work out D and trimming. Recorded for this sample are about a million clones; 77% of them occurred a single time. The ten largest clones take up 0.89% of the sample.

Sequenced material: memory CD4+ T cells from PBMCs. The sample's cell subset or site label, in plain terms: CD45RA-negative fraction. The sequence was collected from a man aged 18 to 29 in good health. Some clones in this sample may be carry-over from other donors' samples.

The DNA sequence is given as TGTGCCAGCAGCGTCGGACAGGCTAGCTACACCTTC. Translated, this gives CASSVGQASYTF. The V and J genes are TRBV7-9 and TRBJ1-2; 7 central bases correspond to TRBD1. The germline V gene (reference sequence) specifies SEHNR as CDR1 and FQNEAQ as CDR2. V is cut back by 5 bases and J by 9 bases, with 6 bases in the junction unmatched. From the cysteine up to the phenylalanine, the CDR3 has a length of 12 residues. Only CDR3 DNA remains: 36 bases, in frame from the first base.